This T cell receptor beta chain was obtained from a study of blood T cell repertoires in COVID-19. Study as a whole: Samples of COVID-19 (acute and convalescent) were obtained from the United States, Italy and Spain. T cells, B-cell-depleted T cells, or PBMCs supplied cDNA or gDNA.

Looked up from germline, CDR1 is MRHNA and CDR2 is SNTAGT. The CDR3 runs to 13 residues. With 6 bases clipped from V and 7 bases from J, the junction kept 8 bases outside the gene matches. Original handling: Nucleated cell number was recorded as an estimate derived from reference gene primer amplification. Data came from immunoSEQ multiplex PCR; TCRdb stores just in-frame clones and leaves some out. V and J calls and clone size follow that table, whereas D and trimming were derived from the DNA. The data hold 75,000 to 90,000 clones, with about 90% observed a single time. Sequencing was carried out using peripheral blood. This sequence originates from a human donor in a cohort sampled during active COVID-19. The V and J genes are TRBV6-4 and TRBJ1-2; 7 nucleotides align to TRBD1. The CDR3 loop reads CASSLTGDGGYTF. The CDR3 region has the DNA TGTGCCAGCAGCCTAACAGGGGACGGTGGCTACACCTTC.